This passage covers 17 T cell receptor beta chains from one sample sequenced in a study of blood T cell repertoires in COVID-19. Clones were read by immunoSEQ multiplex PCR, and TCRdb kept only the in-frame ones, dropping some. The table lists 100,000 to 150,000 clones, around two thirds of them singletons. The sample taken for sequencing was peripheral blood. These receptors were obtained from a woman between 65 and 79 years old with acute or convalescent COVID-19.

The J gene is TRBJ2-5, the V gene TRBV24-1, with 8 bases lining up with TRBD1. The V and J ends lost 0 bases and 1 base, in that order; junction bases with no gene match: 3. The CDR3 consists of 16 residues. Germline V lookup: CDR1 KGHDR, CDR2 SFDVKD. CDR3 residues: CATSDLGRGLQETQYF. In DNA, the CDR3 is TGTGCCACCAGTGATTTGGGCAGGGGGCTCCAAGAGACCCAGTACTTC.

The chain joins TRBV9 to TRBJ2-2, with 13 bases lining up with TRBD2. CDR1 and CDR2 from the germline V gene are SGDLS and YYNGEE. V was clipped by 4 bases and J by 4 bases; unmatched bases: 16. The CDR3 runs 20 residues. CDR3 in amino acids: CASSPPLGLAGERSTGELFF. Here the CDR3 DNA reads TGTGCCAGCAGCCCCCCATTAGGACTAGCGGGAGAGCGGTCCACCGGGGAGCTGTTTTTT.

V usage is TRBV19 and J usage is TRBJ2-3, with 9 bases aligning to TRBD2. The CDR3 sequence is 17 residues long. Germline assignment: CDR1 LNHDA and CDR2 SQIVND (reference sequence). V trimming: 1 base; J trimming: 0 bases; junction bases outside the gene matches: 5. CDR3 protein: CASSIGLAGSSTDTQYF. In nucleotides, the CDR3 is TGTGCCAGTAGTATAGGGCTAGCGGGAAGTAGCACAGATACGCAGTATTTT.

The chain joins TRBV2 to TRBJ1-1; 7 bases align to TRBD1. CDR3 length equals 14 residues. Germline-derived CDR1 and CDR2 are SNHLY and FYNNEI. After removal of 6 bases from V and 2 bases from J, the junction contained 6 bases not matched to a gene. This CDR3 reads CASRWTGKNTEAFF. The CDR3 bases are TGTGCCAGCAGGTGGACAGGCAAAAACACTGAAGCTTTCTTT.

The rearrangement links TRBV19 to TRBJ1-1; 10 nucleotides agree with TRBD1. Trimming removed 7 bases from V and 0 bases from J; junction bases left unmatched: 2. CDR1 is LNHDA, CDR2 SQIVND, per germline (reference sequence). The CDR3 sequence is 14 residues long. The CDR3 reads CASMGQGLNTEAFF. As DNA, the CDR3 is TGTGCCAGTATGGGACAGGGGTTGAACACTGAAGCTTTCTTT.

Here the CDR3 reads CASSPLDRDYEQYF. CDR3 sequence (DNA): TGTGCCAGCAGTCCGTTAGACAGGGACTACGAGCAGTACTTC. V gene TRBV6-2 or TRBV6-3 combines with J gene TRBJ2-7; 7 nucleotides align to TRBD1. This CDR3 comprises 14 residues. Germline CDR1 MNHEY, CDR2 SVGEGT. J gave up 3 bases and V 5 bases, and 7 bases lay outside the gene matches.

The chain couples TRBV2 to TRBJ2-1, with D possibly matching TRBD1 (5 bases). The CDR3 totals 13 residues. In germline, CDR1 is SNHLY, CDR2 FYNNEI. V lost 4 bases to trimming and J lost 6 bases, with 10 bases between them. The chain's CDR3 is CASSVGQPNEQFF. For the CDR3, the DNA is TGTGCCAGCAGTGTGGGGCAGCCCAATGAGCAGTTCTTC.

In its sample, this clone was seen a few times. V is TRBV5-1 and J is TRBJ2-1, with 8 nucleotides matching TRBD2. V shed 5 bases, J shed 0 bases, and the junction held 13 bases outside the gene matches. Germline V CDR1 and CDR2: SGHRS, YFSETQ. The CDR3 covers 18 residues. CDR3 coding DNA: TGCGCCAGCAGTTACGCGGGGCGGGGGGCCAACTCCTACAATGAGCAGTTCTTC. This encodes CASSYAGRGANSYNEQFF.

This clone appeared a few times. The chain carries TRBV5-1 and TRBJ1-1; no reliable D call. V was shortened by 1 base and J by 3 bases, with 7 bases between the two germline ends. The CDR3 loop spans 13 amino acids. Per germline, CDR1 SGHRS and CDR2 YFSETQ. The CDR3 DNA sequence: TGCGCCAGCAGCTTGATTGGAGACACTGAAGCTTTCTTT. It is translated as CASSLIGDTEAFF.

This rearrangement joins TRBV7-3 to TRBJ2-7, with 14 nucleotides matching TRBD2. With V trimmed by 4 bases and J by 6 bases, 2 bases remained unmatched. Germline CDR1 reads SGHTA; CDR2 reads FQGTGA. The CDR3 spans 14 residues. CDR3 sequence (DNA): TGTGCCAGCAGCTCGGGACTAGCGGGAGCCGAGCAGTACTTC. Translation gives CASSSGLAGAEQYF.

The rearrangement uses TRBV6-1 and TRBJ1-5, with D possibly TRBD1 on 6 matching bases. This CDR3 spans 15 amino acids. The germline V gene has CDR1 MNHNS and CDR2 SASEGT. Trimming took 0 bases from V and 5 from J, leaving 11 bases between them. Written as DNA, the CDR3 is TGTGCCAGCAGTGAAGCGTACCACAGGGATCAGCCCCAGCATTTT. Translation gives CASSEAYHRDQPQHF.

This clone was seen only once. The CDR3 loop is CASRDSHNEKLFF. CDR3 nucleotide sequence: TGTGCCAGTCGGGACAGCCATAATGAAAAACTGTTTTTT. The rearrangement joins TRBV6-5 to TRBJ1-4, with 7 positions matching TRBD1. The CDR3 has 13 amino acids. Germline CDR1 and CDR2: MNHEY and SVGAGI. J lost 4 bases, V lost 9 bases, and 5 bases had no gene match.

This clone is a singleton in its sample. The chain is built from TRBV28 and TRBJ2-1, with 11 bases fitting TRBD2. The CDR3 runs 16 residues. The germline V gene encodes CDR1 MDHEN and CDR2 SYDVKM. J was trimmed by 5 bases and V by 2 bases; bases with no gene match: 5. The CDR3 loop reads CASSLAGLAENNEQFF. The CDR3 DNA follows: TGTGCCAGCAGTTTAGCGGGACTAGCGGAGAACAATGAGCAGTTCTTC.

This sequence joins TRBV4-1 and TRBJ2-1, with D possibly being TRBD2 (6 bases). The CDR3 totals 17 residues. CDR1 is MGHRA, CDR2 YSYEKL, per germline. Trimming removed 4 bases from V and 0 bases from J, with 16 bases in between. CDR3 nucleotide sequence: TGCGCCAGCAGCCGAGTTGGGGACTTGAGCTCCTACAATGAGCAGTTCTTC. Amino acids: CASSRVGDLSSYNEQFF.

This chain links TRBV11-2 with TRBJ1-4; D possibly corresponds to TRBD1 (6 bases). The germline gives CDR1 SGHAT, CDR2 FQNNGV. Trimming removed 1 base from V and 7 bases from J, with 10 bases in between. CDR3 length: 14 residues. This CDR3 reads CASSLATGSEKLFF. DNA for the CDR3: TGTGCCAGCAGCTTAGCAACAGGGAGTGAAAAACTGTTTTTT.

The chain has TRBV29-1 and TRBJ1-2; 7 bases line up with TRBD1. V shed 7 bases and J 8 bases; nucleotides not matched to a gene: 10. Germline V lookup: CDR1 SQVTM, CDR2 ANQGSEA. The CDR3 covers 12 residues. In DNA, the CDR3 is TGCAGCGCCCCCGGACAGGTAGAGGGCTACACCTTC. It translates to CSAPGQVEGYTF.

The chain links TRBV1 to TRBJ1-2; TRBD1 is the table's D call and was not checked against the DNA. TRBV1 is reported as a pseudogene. The CDR3 extends over 16 amino acids. In DNA, the CDR3 is TGCACCAGCAGCCCGGGGGACAGGGGGCGCTCAGGCGGCTACACCTTC. Protein product: CTSSPGDRGRSGGYTF.